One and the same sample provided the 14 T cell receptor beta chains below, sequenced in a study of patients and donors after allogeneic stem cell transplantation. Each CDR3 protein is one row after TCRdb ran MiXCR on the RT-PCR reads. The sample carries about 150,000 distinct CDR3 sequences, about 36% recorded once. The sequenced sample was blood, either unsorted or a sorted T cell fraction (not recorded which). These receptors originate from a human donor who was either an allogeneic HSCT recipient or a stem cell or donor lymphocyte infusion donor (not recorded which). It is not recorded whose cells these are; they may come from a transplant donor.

The CDR3 coding sequence is TGTGCCAGCAGTGCGTTCCCGGGCGAGCAGTACGTC. It translates to CASSAFPGEQYV. The rearrangement joins TRBV2 to TRBJ2-7; D unresolved. Germline V gene sequence: CDR1 SNHLY, CDR2 FYNNEI. The CDR3 extends over 12 amino acids. The V end was cut by 4 bases, the J end by 6 bases, with 10 bases between.

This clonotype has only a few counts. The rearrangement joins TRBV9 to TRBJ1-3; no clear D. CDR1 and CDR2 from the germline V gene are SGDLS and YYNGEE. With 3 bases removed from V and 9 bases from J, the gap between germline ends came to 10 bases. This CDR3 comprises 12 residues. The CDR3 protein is CASSGPRGTIYF. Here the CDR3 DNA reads TGTGCCAGCAGCGGGCCTCGAGGCACCATATATTTT.

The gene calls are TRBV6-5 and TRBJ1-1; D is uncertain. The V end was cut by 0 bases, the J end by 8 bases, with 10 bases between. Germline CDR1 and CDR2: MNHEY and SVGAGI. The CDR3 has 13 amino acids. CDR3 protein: CASSYSGWYEAFF. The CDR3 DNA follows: TGTGCCAGCAGTTACTCTGGCTGGTACGAAGCTTTCTTT.

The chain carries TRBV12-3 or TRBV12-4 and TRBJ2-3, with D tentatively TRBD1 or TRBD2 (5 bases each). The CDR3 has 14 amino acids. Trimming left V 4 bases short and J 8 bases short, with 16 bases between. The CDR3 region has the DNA TGTGCCAGCAGTTCTGGGGACCCAAGAGGTACGCAGTATTTT. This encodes CASSSGDPRGTQYF.

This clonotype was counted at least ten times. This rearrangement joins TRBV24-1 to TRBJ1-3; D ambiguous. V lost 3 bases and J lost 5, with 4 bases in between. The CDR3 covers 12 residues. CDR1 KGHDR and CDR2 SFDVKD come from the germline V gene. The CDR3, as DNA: TGTGCCACCAGTGATGACAGAAACACCATATATTTT. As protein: CATSDDRNTIYF.

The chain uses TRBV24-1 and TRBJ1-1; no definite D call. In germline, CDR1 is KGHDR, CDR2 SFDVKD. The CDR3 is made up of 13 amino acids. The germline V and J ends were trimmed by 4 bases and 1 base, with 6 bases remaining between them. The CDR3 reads CATSESKNTEAFF. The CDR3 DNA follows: TGTGCCACCAGTGAGTCCAAGAACACTGAAGCTTTCTTT.

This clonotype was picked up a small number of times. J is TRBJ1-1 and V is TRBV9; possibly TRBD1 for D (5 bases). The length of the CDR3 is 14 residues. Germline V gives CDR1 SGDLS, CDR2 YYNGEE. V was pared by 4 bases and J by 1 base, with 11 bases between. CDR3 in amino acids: CASSSGGTNTEAFF. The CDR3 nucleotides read TGTGCCAGCAGCTCCGGGGGAACGAACACTGAAGCTTTCTTT.

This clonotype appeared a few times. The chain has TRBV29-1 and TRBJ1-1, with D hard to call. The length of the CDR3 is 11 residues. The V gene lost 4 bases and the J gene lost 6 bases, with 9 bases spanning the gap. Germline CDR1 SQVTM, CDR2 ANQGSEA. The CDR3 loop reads CSVGWGSEAFF. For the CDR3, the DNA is TGCAGCGTTGGATGGGGATCTGAAGCTTTCTTT.

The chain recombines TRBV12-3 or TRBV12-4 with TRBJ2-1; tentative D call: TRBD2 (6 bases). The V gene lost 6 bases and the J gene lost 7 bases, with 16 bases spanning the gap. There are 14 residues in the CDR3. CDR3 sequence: CASSPTDGGNEQFF. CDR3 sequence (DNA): TGTGCCAGCAGCCCAACGGACGGGGGAAATGAGCAGTTCTTC.

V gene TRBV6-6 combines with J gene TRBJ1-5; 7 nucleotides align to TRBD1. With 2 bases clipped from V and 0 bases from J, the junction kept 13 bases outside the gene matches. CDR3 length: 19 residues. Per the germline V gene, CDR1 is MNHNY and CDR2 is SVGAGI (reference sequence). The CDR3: CASSYPLSQGGHSNQPQHF. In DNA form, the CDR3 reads TGTGCCAGCAGTTACCCTCTTTCTCAGGGGGGACATAGCAATCAGCCCCAGCATTTT.

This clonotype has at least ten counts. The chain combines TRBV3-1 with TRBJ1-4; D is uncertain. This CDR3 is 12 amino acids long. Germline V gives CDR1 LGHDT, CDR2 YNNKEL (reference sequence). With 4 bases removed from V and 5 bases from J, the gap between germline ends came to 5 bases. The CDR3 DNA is TGTGCCAGCAGCCGTCCAAATGAAAAACTGTTTTTT. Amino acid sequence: CASSRPNEKLFF. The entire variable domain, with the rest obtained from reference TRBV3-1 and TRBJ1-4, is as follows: DTAVSQTPKYLVTQMGNDKSIKCEQNLGHDTMYWYKQDSKKFLKIMFSYNNKELIINETVPNRFSPKSPDKAHLNLHINSLELGDSAVYFCASSRPNEKLFFGSGTQLSVL.

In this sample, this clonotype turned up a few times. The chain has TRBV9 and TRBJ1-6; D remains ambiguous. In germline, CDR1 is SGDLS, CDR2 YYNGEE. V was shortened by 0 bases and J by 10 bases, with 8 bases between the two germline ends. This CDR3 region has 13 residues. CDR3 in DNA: TGTGCCAGCAGCGTAGGGACGAAATCACCCCTCCACTTT. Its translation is CASSVGTKSPLHF.

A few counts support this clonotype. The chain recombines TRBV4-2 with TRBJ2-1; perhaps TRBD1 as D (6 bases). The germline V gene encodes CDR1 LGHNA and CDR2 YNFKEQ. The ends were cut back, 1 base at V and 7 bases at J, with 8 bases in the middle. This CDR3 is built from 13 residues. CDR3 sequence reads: CASSQGGPNEQFF. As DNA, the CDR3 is TGTGCCAGCAGCCAAGGGGGGCCGAATGAGCAGTTCTTC.

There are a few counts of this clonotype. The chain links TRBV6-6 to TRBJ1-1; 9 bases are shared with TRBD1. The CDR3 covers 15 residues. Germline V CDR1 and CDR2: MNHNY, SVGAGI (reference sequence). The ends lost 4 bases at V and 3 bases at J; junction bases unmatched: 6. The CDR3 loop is CASSSGTGLHTEAFF. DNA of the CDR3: TGTGCCAGCAGTTCCGGGACAGGGTTACACACTGAAGCTTTCTTT.